Detailed here is one T cell receptor (beta chain). The source of the sample is a study of control samples from healthy donors and cancer patients. Clones were sequenced by immunoSEQ multiplex PCR, and TCRdb holds only the in-frame ones, with some missing. This sample carries about 130,000 clones, over 75% of them seen once, and the ten largest clones take around 1.7%. This CDR3 has 13 residues. Losses at the gene ends were 0 bases for V and 12 bases for J; bases not matched to a gene: 5. Germline values: CDR1 SGHDT, CDR2 YYEEEE. Sequencing used blood. The clonotype comes from a man aged 18 to 29 in good health. The chain is built from TRBV5-6 and TRBJ2-1; 8 bases are shared with TRBD1. The CDR3 region is CASSLAGGVGQFF. The CDR3 DNA is TGTGCCAGCAGCTTGGCAGGGGGCGTCGGGCAGTTCTTC.